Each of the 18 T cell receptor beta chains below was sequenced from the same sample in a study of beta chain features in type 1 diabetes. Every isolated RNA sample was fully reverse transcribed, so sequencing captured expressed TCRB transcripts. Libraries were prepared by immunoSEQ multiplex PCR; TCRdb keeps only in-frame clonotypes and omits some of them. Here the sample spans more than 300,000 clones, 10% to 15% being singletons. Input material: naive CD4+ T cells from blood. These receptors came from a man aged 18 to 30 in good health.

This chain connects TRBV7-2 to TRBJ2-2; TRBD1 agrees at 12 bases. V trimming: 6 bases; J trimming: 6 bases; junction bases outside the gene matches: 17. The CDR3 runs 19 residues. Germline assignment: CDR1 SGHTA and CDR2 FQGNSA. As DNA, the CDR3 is TGTGCCAGCAGTTACCGGGACAGGGGGCGGTTCATCTTTGCCGGGGAGCTGTTTTTT. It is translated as CASSYRDRGRFIFAGELFF. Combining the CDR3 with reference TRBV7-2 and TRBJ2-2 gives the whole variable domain GAGVSQSPSNKVTEKGKDVELRCDPISGHTALYWYRQSLGQGLEFLIYFQGNSAPDKSGLPSDRFSAERTGGSVSTLTIQRTQQEDSAVYLCASSYRDRGRFIFAGELFFGEGSRLTVL.

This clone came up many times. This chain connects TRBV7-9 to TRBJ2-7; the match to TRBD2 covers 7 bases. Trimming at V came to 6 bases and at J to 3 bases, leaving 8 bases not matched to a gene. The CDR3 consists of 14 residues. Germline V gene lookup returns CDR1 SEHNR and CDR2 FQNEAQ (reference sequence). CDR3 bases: TGTGCCAGCAGTGTCACGGGGGGATACTACGAGCAGTACTTC. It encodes CASSVTGGYYEQYF. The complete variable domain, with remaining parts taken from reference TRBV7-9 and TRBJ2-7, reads DTGVSQNPRHKITKRGQNVTFRCDPISEHNRLYWYRQTLGQGPEFLTYFQNEAQLEKSRLLSDRFSAERPKGSFSTLEIQRTEQGDSAMYLCASSVTGGYYEQYFGPGTRLTVT.

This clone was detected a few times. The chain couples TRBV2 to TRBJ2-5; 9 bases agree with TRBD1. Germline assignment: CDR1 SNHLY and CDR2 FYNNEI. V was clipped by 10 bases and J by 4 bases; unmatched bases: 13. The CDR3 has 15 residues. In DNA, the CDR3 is TGTGCCATCCTACCGGGACAGGGTAGTCTAGAGACCCAGTACTTC. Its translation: CAILPGQGSLETQYF.

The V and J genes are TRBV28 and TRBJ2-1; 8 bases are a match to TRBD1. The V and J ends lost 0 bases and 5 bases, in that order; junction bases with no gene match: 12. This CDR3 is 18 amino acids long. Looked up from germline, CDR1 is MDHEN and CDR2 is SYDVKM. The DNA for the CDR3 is TGTGCCAGCAGTTTATGGGACAGGGCAATCGTACCGAACAATGAGCAGTTCTTC. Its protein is CASSLWDRAIVPNNEQFF.

The CDR3 spells CAWNPGLAGGYEQYF. CDR3 in DNA: TGTGCCTGGAACCCGGGACTAGCGGGAGGATACGAGCAGTACTTC. The V and J genes are TRBV30 and TRBJ2-7; 15 bases match TRBD2. CDR1 is GTSNPN and CDR2 is SVGIG in the germline V gene (reference sequence). The CDR3 is made up of 15 amino acids. V lost 4 bases to trimming and J lost 4 bases; unmatched junction nucleotides: 5.

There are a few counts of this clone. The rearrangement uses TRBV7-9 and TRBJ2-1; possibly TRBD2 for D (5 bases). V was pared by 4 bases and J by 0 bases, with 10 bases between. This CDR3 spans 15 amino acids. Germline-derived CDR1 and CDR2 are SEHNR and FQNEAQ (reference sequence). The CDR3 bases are TGTGCCAGCAGCTCCCGGGGAAGCTCCTACAATGAGCAGTTCTTC. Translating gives CASSSRGSSYNEQFF.

CDR3 nucleotide sequence: TGTGCCAGCAGCGTAGTTCCCTCGGGGGAGACCCAGTACTTC. Translated: CASSVVPSGETQYF. The rearrangement uses TRBV9 and TRBJ2-5, with D perhaps matching TRBD2 (5 bases). Germline CDR1 reads SGDLS; CDR2 reads YYNGEE. This CDR3 has 14 residues. Deletions cut 0 bases from V and 5 bases from J, with 11 bases between.

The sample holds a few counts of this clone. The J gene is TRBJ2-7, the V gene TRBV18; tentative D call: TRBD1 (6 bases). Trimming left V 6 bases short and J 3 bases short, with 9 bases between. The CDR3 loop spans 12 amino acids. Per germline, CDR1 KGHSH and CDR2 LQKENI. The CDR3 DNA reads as TGTGCCAGCTCGGGACACCACTACGAGCAGTACTTC. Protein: CASSGHHYEQYF.

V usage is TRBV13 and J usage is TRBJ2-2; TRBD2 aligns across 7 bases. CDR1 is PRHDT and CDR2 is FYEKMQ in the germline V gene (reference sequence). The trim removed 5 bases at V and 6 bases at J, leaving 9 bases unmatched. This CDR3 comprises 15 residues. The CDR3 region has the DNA TGTGCCAGCAGCCGACTAGCCGCCCGTGCCGGGGAGCTGTTTTTT. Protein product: CASSRLAARAGELFF.

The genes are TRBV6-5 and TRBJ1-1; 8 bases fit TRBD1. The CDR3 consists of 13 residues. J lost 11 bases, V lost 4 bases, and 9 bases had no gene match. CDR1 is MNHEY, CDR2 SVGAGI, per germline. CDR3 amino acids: CASSSTGGLGAFF. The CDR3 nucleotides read TGTGCCAGCAGTTCTACAGGGGGTTTAGGGGCTTTCTTT.

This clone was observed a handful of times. In nucleotides, the CDR3 is TGTGCCTGGAGTTCCCAGGGGGGCAGGGGCAATCAGCCCCAGCATTTT. The encoded protein is CAWSSQGGRGNQPQHF. V usage is TRBV30 and J usage is TRBJ1-5; 7 positions agree with TRBD1. CDR1 and CDR2 from the germline V gene are GTSNPN and SVGIG (reference sequence). The CDR3 is 16 amino acids. The V gene end was trimmed by 2 bases and the J gene end by 2 bases; junction bases not matched to a gene: 9.

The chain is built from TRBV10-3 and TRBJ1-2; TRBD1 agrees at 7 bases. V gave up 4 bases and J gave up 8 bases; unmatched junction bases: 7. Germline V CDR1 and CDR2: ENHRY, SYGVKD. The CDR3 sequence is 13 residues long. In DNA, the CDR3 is TGTGCCATCAGTGGGACAGGTCTCGGGGGCTACACCTTC. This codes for CAISGTGLGGYTF.

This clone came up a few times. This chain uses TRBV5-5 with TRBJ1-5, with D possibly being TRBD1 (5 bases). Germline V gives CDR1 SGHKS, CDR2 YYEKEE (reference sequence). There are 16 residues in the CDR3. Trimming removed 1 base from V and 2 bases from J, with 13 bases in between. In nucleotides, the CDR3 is TGTGCCAGCAGCTTGACCCCAGGGTTTGGCAATCAGCCCCAGCATTTT. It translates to CASSLTPGFGNQPQHF.

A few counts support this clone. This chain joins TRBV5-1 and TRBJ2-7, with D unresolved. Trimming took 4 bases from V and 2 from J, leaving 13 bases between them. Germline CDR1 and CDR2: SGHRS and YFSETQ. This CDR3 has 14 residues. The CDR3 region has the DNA TGCGCCAGCAGCCCTTCCTACGAGCCCTACGAGCAGTACTTC. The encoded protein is CASSPSYEPYEQYF.

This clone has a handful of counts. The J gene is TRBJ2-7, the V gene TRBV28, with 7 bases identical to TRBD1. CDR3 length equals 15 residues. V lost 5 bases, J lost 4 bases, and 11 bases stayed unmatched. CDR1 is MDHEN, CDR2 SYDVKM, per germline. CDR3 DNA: TGTGCCAGCAGTCCACATACAGGGGCAAGATACGAGCAGTACTTC. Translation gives CASSPHTGARYEQYF.

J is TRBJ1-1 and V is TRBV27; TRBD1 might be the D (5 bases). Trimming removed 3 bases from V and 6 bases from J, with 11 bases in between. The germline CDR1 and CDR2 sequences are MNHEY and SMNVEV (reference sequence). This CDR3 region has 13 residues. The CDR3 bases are TGTGCCAGCAGTTTCAGGGTACGTGCTGAAGCTTTCTTT. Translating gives CASSFRVRAEAFF.

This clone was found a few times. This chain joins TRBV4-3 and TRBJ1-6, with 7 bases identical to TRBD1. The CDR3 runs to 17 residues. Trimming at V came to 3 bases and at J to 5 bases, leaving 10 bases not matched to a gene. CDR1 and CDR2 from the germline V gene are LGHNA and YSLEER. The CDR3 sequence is CASSQRPGGKNNSPLHF. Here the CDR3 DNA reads TGCGCCAGCAGCCAGAGACCAGGGGGAAAGAATAATTCACCCCTCCACTTT.

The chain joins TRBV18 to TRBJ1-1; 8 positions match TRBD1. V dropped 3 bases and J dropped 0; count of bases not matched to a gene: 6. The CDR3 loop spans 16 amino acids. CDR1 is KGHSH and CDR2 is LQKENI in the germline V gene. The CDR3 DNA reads TGTGCCAGCTCACCTGGGACAGGCTCCCTGAACACTGAAGCTTTCTTT. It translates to CASSPGTGSLNTEAFF.